This T cell receptor (beta chain) appears in the sequencing data of a study of cytomegalovirus exposure and HLA in healthy donors. There are a few counts of this clone. PCR was performed using 60 Vbeta and 13 Jbeta primers. The method was immunoSEQ multiplex PCR; TCRdb's version includes in-frame clones alone and lacks a portion of them. The sample lists 150,000 to 200,000 clones; about 84% were seen once. Germline CDR1 reads MGHDK; CDR2 reads SYGVNS. The CDR3 runs to 15 residues. Trimming shortened V by 5 bases and J by 0 bases, and 13 bases separated the two germline ends. The V call is TRBV25-1, the J call TRBJ1-1; D is possibly TRBD1 (5 bases). The receptor was derived from a woman in her 30s in good health and CMV-seropositive. Sequencing was performed on PBMCs. The CDR3 DNA follows: TGTGCCAGCAGTCCTCGCGAGGACATGAACACTGAAGCTTTCTTT. This sequence encodes CASSPREDMNTEAFF.